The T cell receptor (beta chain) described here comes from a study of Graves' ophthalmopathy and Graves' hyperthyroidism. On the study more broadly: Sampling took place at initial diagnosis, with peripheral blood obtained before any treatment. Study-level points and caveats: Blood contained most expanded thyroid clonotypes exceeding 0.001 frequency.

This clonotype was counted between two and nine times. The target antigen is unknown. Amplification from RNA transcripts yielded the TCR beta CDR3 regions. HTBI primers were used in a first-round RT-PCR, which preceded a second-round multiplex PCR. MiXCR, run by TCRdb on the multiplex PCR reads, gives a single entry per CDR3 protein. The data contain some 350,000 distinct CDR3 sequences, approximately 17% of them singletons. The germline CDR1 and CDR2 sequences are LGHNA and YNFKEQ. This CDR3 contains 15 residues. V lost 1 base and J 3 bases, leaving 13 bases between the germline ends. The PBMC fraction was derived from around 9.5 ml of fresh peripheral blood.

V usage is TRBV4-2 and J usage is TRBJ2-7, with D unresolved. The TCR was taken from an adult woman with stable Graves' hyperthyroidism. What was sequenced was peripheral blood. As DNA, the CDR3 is TGTGCCAGCAGCCAAGCCCACAACTCACTCTACGAGCAGTACTTC. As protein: CASSQAHNSLYEQYF.